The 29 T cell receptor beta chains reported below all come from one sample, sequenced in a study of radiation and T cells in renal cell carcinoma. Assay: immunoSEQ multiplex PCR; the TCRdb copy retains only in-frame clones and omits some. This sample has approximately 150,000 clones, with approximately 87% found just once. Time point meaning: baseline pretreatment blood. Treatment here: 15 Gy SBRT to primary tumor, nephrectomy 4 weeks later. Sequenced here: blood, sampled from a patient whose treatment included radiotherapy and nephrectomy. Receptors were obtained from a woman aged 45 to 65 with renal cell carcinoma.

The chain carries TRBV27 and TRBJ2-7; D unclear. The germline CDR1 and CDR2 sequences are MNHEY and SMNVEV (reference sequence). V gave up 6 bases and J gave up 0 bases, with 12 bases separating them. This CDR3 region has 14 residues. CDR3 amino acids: CASSPLLSSYEQYF. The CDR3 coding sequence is TGTGCCAGCAGCCCGTTGTTGAGCTCCTACGAGCAGTACTTC.

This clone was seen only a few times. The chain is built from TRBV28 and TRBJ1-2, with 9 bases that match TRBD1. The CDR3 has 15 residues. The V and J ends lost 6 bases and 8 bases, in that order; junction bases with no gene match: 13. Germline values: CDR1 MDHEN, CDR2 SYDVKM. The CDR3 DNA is TGTGCCAGCAGCAAACCGGGACAGGGAACGGGAGGCTACACCTTC. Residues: CASSKPGQGTGGYTF.

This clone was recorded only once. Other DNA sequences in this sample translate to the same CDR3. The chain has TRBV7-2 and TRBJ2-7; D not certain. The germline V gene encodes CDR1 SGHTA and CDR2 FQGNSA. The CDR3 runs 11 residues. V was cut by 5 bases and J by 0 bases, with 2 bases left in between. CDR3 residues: CASSASYEQYF. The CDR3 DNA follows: TGTGCCAGCAGCGCCTCCTACGAGCAGTACTTC.

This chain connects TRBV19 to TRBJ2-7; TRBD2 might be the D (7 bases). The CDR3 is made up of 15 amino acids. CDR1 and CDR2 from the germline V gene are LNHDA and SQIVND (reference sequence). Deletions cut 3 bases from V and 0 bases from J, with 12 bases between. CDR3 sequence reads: CASSIAGGHSYEQYF. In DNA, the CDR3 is TGTGCCAGTAGTATCGCCGGGGGGCACTCCTACGAGCAGTACTTC.

The CDR3 bases are TGTGCCACCAAGACTAGCGGCCACACCGGGGAGCTGTTTTTT. It encodes CATKTSGHTGELFF. The chain combines TRBV6-5 with TRBJ2-2; 9 bases agree with TRBD2. Per the germline V gene, CDR1 is MNHEY and CDR2 is SVGAGI. V shed 10 bases, J shed 3 bases, and the junction held 6 bases outside the gene matches. CDR3 length equals 14 residues.

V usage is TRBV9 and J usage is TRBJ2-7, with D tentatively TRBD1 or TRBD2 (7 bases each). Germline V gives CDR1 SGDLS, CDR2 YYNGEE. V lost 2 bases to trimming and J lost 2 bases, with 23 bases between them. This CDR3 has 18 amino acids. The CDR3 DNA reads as TGTGCCAGCAGCGTTGGTGACAGCGGGACAGCCACACCCTACGAGCAGTACTTC. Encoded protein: CASSVGDSGTATPYEQYF.

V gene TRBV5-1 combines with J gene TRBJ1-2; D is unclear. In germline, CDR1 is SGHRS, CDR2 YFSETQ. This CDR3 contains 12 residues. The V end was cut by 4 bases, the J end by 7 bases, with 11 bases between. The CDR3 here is CASSEFGFGYTF. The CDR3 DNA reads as TGCGCCAGCAGCGAATTCGGATTTGGCTACACCTTC. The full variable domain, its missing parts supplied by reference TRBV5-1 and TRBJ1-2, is KAGVTQTPRYLIKTRGQQVTLSCSPISGHRSVSWYQQTPGQGLQFLFEYFSETQRNKGNFPGRFSGRQFSNSRSEMNVSTLELGDSALYLCASSEFGFGYTFGSGTRLTVV.

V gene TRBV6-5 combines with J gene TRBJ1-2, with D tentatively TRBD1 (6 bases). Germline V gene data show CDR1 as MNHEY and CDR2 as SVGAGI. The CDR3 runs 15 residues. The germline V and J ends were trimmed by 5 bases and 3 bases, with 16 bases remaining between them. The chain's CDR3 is CASSKTGSGDYGYTF. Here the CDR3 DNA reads TGTGCCAGCAGTAAAACAGGGTCTGGGGACTATGGCTACACCTTC.

CDR3 loop: CASSVGLADYNEQFF. The CDR3 DNA reads TGTGCCAGCAGCGTAGGGCTAGCGGATTACAATGAGCAGTTCTTC. J is TRBJ2-1 and V is TRBV9, with 7 nucleotides matching TRBD2. V gave up 0 bases and J gave up 4 bases; unmatched junction bases: 4. CDR3 length: 15 residues. Per the germline V gene, CDR1 is SGDLS and CDR2 is YYNGEE.

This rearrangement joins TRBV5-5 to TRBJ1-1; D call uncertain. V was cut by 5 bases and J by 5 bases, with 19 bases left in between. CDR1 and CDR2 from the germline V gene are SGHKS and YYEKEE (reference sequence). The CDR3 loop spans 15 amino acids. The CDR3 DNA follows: TGTGCCAGCAGGCGGGTGCAGGCTGGATGGACTGAAGCTTTCTTT. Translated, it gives CASRRVQAGWTEAFF. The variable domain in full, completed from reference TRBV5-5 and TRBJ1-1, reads DAGVTQSPTHLIKTRGQQVTLRCSPISGHKSVSWYQQVLGQGPQFIFQYYEKEERGRGNFPDRFSARQFPNYSSELNVNALLLGDSALYLCASRRVQAGWTEAFFGQGTRLTVV.

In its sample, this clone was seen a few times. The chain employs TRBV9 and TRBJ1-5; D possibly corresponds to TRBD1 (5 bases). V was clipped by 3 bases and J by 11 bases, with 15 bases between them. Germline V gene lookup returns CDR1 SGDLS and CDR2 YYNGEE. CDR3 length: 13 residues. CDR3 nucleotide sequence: TGTGCCAGCAGCGCGGGGAGTGAAGGGGCCCAGCATTTT. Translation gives CASSAGSEGAQHF.

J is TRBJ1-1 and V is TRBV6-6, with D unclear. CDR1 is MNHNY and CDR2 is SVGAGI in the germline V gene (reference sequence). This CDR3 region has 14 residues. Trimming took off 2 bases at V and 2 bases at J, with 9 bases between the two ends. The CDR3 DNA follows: TGTGCCAGCAGTTACCCGGGAGCTAACACTGAAGCTTTCTTT. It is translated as CASSYPGANTEAFF.

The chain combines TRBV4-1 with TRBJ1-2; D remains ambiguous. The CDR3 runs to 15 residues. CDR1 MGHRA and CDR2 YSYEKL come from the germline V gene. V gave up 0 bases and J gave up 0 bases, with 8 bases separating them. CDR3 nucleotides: TGCGCCAGCAGCCAAGATGGTACCGCTAACTATGGCTACACCTTC. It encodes CASSQDGTANYGYTF.

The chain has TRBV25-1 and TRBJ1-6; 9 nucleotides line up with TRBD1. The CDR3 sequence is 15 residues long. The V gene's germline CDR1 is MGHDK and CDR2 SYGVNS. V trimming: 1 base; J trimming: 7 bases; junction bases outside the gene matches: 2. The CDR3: CASSESGTGNSPLHF. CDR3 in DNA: TGTGCCAGCAGTGAATCCGGGACAGGGAATTCACCCCTCCACTTT.

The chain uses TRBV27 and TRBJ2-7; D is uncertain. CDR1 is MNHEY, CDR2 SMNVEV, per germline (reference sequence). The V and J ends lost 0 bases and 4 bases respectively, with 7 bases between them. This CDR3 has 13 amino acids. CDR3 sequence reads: CASSLSPWYEQYF. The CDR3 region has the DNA TGTGCCAGCAGTTTATCCCCTTGGTACGAGCAGTACTTC.

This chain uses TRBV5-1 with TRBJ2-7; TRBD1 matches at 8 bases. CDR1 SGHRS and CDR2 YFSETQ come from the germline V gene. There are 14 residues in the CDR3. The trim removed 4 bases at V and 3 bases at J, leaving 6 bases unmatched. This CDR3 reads CASSARTGFYEQYF. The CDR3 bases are TGCGCCAGCAGCGCCAGGACAGGGTTCTACGAGCAGTACTTC.

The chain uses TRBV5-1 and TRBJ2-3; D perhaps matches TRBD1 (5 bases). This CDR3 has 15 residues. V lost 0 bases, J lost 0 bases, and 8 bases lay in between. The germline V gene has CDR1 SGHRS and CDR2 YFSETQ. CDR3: CASSLGGKSTDTQYF. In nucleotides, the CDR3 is TGCGCCAGCAGCTTGGGGGGCAAGAGCACAGATACGCAGTATTTT.

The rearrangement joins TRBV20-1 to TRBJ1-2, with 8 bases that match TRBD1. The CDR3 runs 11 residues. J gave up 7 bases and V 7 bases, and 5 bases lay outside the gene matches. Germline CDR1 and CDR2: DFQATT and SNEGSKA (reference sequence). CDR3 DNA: TGCAGTGGCAGACAGGGGTTTGGCTACACCTTC. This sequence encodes CSGRQGFGYTF.

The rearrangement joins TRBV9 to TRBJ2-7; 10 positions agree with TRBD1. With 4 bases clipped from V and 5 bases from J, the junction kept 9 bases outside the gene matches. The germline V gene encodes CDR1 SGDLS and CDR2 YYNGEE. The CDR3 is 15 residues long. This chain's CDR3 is CASSLFPGQGNEQYF. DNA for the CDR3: TGTGCCAGCAGCTTGTTTCCGGGACAGGGGAACGAGCAGTACTTC.

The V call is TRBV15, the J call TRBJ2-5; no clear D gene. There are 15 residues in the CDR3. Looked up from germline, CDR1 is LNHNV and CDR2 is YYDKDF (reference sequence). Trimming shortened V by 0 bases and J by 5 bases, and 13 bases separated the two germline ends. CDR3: CATSRDLKVGETQYF. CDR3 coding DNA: TGTGCCACCAGCAGAGATCTTAAGGTCGGGGAGACCCAGTACTTC.

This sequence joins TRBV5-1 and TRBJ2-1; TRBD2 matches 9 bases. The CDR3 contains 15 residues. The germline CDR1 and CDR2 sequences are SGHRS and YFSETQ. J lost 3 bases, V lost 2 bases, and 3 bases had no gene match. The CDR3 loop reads CASSFGTSLYNEQFF. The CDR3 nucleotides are TGCGCCAGCAGCTTCGGGACTAGCCTCTACAATGAGCAGTTCTTC.

The CDR3, as DNA: TGTGCCAGCAGACGGACTAGCGGGAGCTCCTACGAGCAGTACTTC. Its protein product is CASRRTSGSSYEQYF. This rearrangement joins TRBV6-1 to TRBJ2-7; TRBD2 matches at 13 bases. J lost 0 bases, V lost 6 bases, and 2 bases had no gene match. Germline CDR1 MNHNS, CDR2 SASEGT. CDR3 length: 15 residues.

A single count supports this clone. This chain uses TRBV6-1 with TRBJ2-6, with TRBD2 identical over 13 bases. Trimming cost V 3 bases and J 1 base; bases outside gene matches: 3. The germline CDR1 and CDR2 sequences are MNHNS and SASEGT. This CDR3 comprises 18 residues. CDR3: CASSDGLAGVSGANVLTF. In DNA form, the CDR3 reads TGTGCCAGCAGTGATGGACTAGCGGGAGTTTCTGGGGCCAACGTCCTGACTTTC.

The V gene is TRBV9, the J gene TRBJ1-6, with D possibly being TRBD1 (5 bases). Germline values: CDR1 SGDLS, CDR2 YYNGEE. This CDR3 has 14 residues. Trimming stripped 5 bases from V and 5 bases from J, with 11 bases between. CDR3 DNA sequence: TGTGCCAGCAGAGCAGGGTCGGATAATTCACCCCTCCACTTT. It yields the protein CASRAGSDNSPLHF.

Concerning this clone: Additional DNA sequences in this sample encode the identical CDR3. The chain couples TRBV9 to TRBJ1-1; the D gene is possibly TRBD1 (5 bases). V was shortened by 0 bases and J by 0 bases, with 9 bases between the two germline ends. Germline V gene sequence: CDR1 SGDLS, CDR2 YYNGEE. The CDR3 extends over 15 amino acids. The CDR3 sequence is CASSVGSGMNTEAFF. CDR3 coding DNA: TGTGCCAGCAGCGTAGGTTCAGGGATGAACACTGAAGCTTTCTTT.

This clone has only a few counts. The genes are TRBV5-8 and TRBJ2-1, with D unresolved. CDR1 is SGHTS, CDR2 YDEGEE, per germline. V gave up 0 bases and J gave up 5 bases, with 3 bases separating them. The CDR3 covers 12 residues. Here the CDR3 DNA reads TGTGCCAGCAGCTTGGTCGACAATGAGCAGTTCTTC. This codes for CASSLVDNEQFF. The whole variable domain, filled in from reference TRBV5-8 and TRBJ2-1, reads EAGVTQSPTHLIKTRGQQATLRCSPISGHTSVYWYQQALGLGLQFLLWYDEGEERNRGNFPPRFSGRQFPNYSSELNVNALELEDSALYLCASSLVDNEQFFGPGTRLTVL.

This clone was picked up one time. DNA of the CDR3: TGTGCCAGTAGTATAGACCCGCTGGGGGCGGGAGGGTACAATGAGCAGTTCTTC. Translation gives CASSIDPLGAGGYNEQFF. The chain is built from TRBV19 and TRBJ2-1; the match to TRBD2 covers 9 bases. The CDR3 is made up of 18 amino acids. Trimming removed 0 bases from V and 4 bases from J; junction bases left unmatched: 10. The germline gives CDR1 LNHDA, CDR2 SQIVND (reference sequence).

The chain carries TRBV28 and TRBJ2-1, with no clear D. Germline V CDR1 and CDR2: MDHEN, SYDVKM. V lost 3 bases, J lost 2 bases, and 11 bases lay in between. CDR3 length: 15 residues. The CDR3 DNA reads TGTGCCAGCAGTTTGGGAATGGTACCCTACAATGAGCAGTTCTTC. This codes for CASSLGMVPYNEQFF.

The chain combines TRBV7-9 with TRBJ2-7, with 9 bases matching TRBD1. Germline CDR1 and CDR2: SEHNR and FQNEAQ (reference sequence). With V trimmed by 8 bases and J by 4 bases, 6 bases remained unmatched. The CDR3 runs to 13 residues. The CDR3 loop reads CASGLGQGYEQYF. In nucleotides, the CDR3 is TGTGCCAGCGGGTTGGGACAGGGTTACGAGCAGTACTTC.